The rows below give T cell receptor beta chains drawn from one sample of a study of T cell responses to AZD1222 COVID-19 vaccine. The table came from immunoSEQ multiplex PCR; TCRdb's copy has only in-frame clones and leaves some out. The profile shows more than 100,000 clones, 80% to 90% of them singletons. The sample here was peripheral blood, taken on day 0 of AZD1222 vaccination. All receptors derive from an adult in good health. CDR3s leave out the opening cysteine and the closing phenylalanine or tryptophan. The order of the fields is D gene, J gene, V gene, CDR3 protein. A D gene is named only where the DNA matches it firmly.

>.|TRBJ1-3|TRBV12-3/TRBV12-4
ASSPRSGNTIY
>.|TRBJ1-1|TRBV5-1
ASSLELGNTEAF
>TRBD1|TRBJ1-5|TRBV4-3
ASSQAWTGDQPQH
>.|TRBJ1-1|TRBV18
ASSPPWSAGDTEAF
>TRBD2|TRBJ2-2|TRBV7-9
ASSLGGRRSGELF
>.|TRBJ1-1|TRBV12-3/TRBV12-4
ASTIGVNTEAF
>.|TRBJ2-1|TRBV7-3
ASSSKQRSSYNEQF
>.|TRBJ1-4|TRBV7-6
ASSLGGLKTTNEKLF
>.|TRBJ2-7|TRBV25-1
ASTRDGSYEQY
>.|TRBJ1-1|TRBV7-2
ASSPSRTRRTEAF
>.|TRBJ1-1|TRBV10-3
ASGGGNTEAF
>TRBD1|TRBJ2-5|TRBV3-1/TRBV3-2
ASSPPVGGLGETQY
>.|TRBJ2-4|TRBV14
ASSRWQGRGTNIQY
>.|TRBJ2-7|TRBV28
ASSRFYEQY
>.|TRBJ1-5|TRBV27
ASRKSSGYSNQPQH
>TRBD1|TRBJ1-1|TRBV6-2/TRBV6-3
ASSYSRQGALNTEAF
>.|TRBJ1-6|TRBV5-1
ASSSDGHNSPLH
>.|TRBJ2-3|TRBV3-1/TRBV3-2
ASSQDWTSNTQY
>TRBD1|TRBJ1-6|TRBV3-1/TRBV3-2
ASSEQGRYNSPLH
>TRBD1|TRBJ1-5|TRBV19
ASSTSSDRWGNQPQH
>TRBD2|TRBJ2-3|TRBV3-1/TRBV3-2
ASSQDETSGSTDTQY
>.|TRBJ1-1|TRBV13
ASSFGTNTEAF
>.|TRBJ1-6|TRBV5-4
ASSLERDGSPLH
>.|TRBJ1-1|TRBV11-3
ASSLNARESTEAF
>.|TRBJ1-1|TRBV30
AWKVGLNTEAF
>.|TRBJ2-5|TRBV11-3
ASSLDGSQETQY
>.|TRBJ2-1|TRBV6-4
ASAPGVSSYNEQF
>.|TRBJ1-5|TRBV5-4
ASSAGTENQPQH
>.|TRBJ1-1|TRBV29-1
SVGEGMNTEAF
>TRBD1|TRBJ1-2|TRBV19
ASSRTGDRYT
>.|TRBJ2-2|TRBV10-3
AIMVATNTGELF
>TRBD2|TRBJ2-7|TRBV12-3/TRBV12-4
ASSLATSGGRN
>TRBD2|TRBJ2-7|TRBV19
AVRGGSSYEQY
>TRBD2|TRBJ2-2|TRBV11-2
ASSRTSGGPGTGELF
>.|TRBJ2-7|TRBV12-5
ASGLVPQIPYTGEQY
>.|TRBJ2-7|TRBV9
ASSVGSRGASYEQY
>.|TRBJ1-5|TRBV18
ASSPLSGYNQPQH
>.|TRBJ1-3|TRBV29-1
SVEGTPNTIY
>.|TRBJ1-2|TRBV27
ATGSRDGSYYGYT
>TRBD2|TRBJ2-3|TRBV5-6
ASSSLSSGRDD
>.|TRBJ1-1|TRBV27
ASSLWQLGEAF
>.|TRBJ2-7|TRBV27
ASSFKGRHEQY
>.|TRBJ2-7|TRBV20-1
SASPPAGARYEQY
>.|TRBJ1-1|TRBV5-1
ASSPSSAGDTEAF
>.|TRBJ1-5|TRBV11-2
HTHWGQRAIRQPQH